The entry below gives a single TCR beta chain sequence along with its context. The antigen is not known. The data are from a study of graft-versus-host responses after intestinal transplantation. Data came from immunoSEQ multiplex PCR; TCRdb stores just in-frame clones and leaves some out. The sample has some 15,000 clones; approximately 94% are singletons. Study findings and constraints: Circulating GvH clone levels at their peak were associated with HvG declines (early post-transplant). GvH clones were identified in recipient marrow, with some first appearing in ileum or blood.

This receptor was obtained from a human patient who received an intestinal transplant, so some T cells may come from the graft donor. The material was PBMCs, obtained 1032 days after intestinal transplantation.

CDR3 nucleotides: TGTGCCAGCATGAGCCCCCGGACGGTTGGAAACACCATATATTTT. Its translation: CASMSPRTVGNTIYF. V gene TRBV25-1 combines with J gene TRBJ1-3; D unclear. The germline V gene has CDR1 MGHDK and CDR2 SYGVNS. Trimming stripped 7 bases from V and 3 bases from J, with 16 bases between. The CDR3 covers 15 residues.